A single sample gave rise to the 12 T cell receptor beta chains below, sequenced in a study of T cell repertoires in cytomegalovirus infection. No antigen is known for these receptors. TCRdb fed the reads into MiXCR, producing one record per CDR3 protein. This sample carries about 310,000 distinct CDR3 sequences, 25% of them seen once, and the ten largest clones take more than 10%. This specimen consisted of cultured PBMCs, obtained from culture after CMV antigen stimulation. All receptors derive from a human donor in good health (CMV status not recorded). Some clones in this sample may be carry-over from other donors' samples.

This clonotype has only a few counts. The chain recombines TRBV7-2 with TRBJ2-2, with no clear D. Germline CDR1 is SGHTA and CDR2 is FQGNSA. The V end lost 1 base, the J end lost 1 base, and 7 bases lay between the germline ends. CDR3 size: 15 residues. The CDR3 sequence is CASSLVVGNTGELFF. CDR3 nucleotides: TGTGCCAGCAGCTTAGTCGTGGGGAACACCGGGGAGCTGTTTTTT. Based on the CDR3 plus reference TRBV7-2 and TRBJ2-2, the full variable domain is GAGVSQSPSNKVTEKGKDVELRCDPISGHTALYWYRQSLGQGLEFLIYFQGNSAPDKSGLPSDRFSAERTGGSVSTLTIQRTQQEDSAVYLCASSLVVGNTGELFFGEGSRLTVL.

For the CDR3, the DNA is TGTGCCAGCACCCACTTCGGGACAGCAAACACCGGGGAGCTGTTTTTT. Its translation: CASTHFGTANTGELFF. The chain couples TRBV2 to TRBJ2-2, with 7 positions matching TRBD1. V lost 7 bases, J lost 2 bases, and 10 bases stayed unmatched. Germline CDR1 SNHLY, CDR2 FYNNEI. There are 16 residues in the CDR3.

The V call is TRBV5-5, the J call TRBJ1-5; D not certain. V gave up 1 base and J gave up 7 bases, with 12 bases separating them. This CDR3 is 14 amino acids long. Germline CDR1 SGHKS, CDR2 YYEKEE (reference sequence). The CDR3 DNA sequence: TGTGCCAGCAGCTTGTCGGGGATTGGACAGCCCCAGCATTTT. Translation gives CASSLSGIGQPQHF.

This clonotype was seen ten or more times. The chain combines TRBV11-2 with TRBJ2-1, with D perhaps being TRBD1 or TRBD2 (5 bases each). This CDR3 is built from 13 residues. The germline gives CDR1 SGHAT, CDR2 FQNNGV. V dropped 5 bases and J dropped 5 bases, with 10 bases sitting between them. CDR3 sequence: CASSPGRNNEQFF. CDR3 sequence (DNA): TGTGCCAGCAGCCCGGGGCGTAACAATGAGCAGTTCTTC.

This clonotype has a count of ten or more. The chain has TRBV6-2 or TRBV6-3 and TRBJ1-5, with TRBD1 matching over 7 bases. The length of the CDR3 is 14 residues. Trimming took 6 bases from V and 7 from J; bases not matched to a gene: 9. Germline CDR1 and CDR2: MNHEY and SVGEGT. This CDR3 is CASSLGGGGQPQHF. DNA for the CDR3: TGTGCCAGCAGCTTAGGGGGCGGTGGACAGCCCCAGCATTTT.

This clonotype was counted many times. The chain employs TRBV7-2 and TRBJ2-3, with D possibly matching TRBD1 (5 bases). CDR3 length equals 15 residues. Germline V lookup: CDR1 SGHTA, CDR2 FQGNSA. V shed 3 bases and J shed 2 bases, with 12 bases lying between them. The CDR3 coding sequence is TGTGCCAGCAGCTTCGGCTCTGGACACACAGATACGCAGTATTTT. Translated: CASSFGSGHTDTQYF.

This chain uses TRBV4-2 with TRBJ2-3; possibly TRBD2 for D (5 bases). The CDR3 consists of 16 residues. Trimming took off 3 bases at V and 5 bases at J, with 18 bases between the two ends. Germline CDR1 is LGHNA and CDR2 is YNFKEQ. CDR3 protein: CASSHSDQIEGDTQYF. CDR3 nucleotides: TGTGCCAGCAGCCACTCGGACCAAATCGAGGGAGATACGCAGTATTTT.

This clonotype was counted between two and nine times. As DNA, the CDR3 is TGTGCCAGCAGCTTAAGGCCAGCGGGAGTGCCCTCCAATGAGCAGTTCTTC. Its translation is CASSLRPAGVPSNEQFF. The chain uses TRBV7-3 and TRBJ2-1; 8 bases agree with TRBD2. The trim removed 1 base at V and 6 bases at J, leaving 11 bases unmatched. Germline V lookup: CDR1 SGHTA, CDR2 FQGTGA. The CDR3 runs 17 residues.

This clonotype turned up a few times. The V gene is TRBV6-2 or TRBV6-3, the J gene TRBJ2-7, with no clear D. V lost 2 bases to trimming and J lost 5 bases, with 13 bases between them. CDR1 is MNHEY, CDR2 SVGEGT, per germline. The CDR3 is 14 residues long. CDR3 in DNA: TGTGCCAGCAGTTACGATACCTCCGCAGACGAGCAGTACTTC. Residues: CASSYDTSADEQYF.

This rearrangement joins TRBV10-3 to TRBJ2-2; 11 bases are a match to TRBD1. CDR3 length: 15 amino acids. CDR1 is ENHRY and CDR2 is SYGVKD in the germline V gene. V lost 6 bases, J lost 3 bases, and 3 bases stayed unmatched. For the CDR3, the DNA is TGTGCCATCAGACCGGGACAGGGGGACACCGGGGAGCTGTTTTTT. This encodes CAIRPGQGDTGELFF.

This clonotype has just a few counts. V and J are TRBV7-2 and TRBJ1-2; D gene unclear. This CDR3 has 16 amino acids. Germline CDR1 is SGHTA and CDR2 is FQGNSA. V dropped 3 bases and J dropped 3 bases, with 17 bases sitting between them. CDR3 amino acids: CASSLNPEPAYYGYTF. CDR3 sequence (DNA): TGTGCCAGCAGCTTGAATCCTGAACCCGCTTACTATGGCTACACCTTC.

This clonotype occurred a few times. This chain uses TRBV5-1 with TRBJ1-1; no definite D call. Germline loops: CDR1 SGHRS, CDR2 YFSETQ. The CDR3 extends over 14 amino acids. Trimming left V 1 base short and J 4 bases short, with 11 bases between. The CDR3 coding sequence is TGCGCCAGCAGCTTGTCGGCAGCATCCACTGAAGCTTTCTTT. It specifies CASSLSAASTEAFF.